Shown below are 6 T cell receptor beta chains from a single sample sequenced in a study of blood T cells in healthy people across ages (dated by TCRdb to the mid-2010s). Receptor amplification or capture employed 5' RACE. The sequencing machine was an Illumina HiSeq 2500. The second PCR ran for roughly 7 to 11 cycles and used a J-beta primer mix along with a sample-barcoded 5' primer. TCRdb's own reprocessing of the public reads used fastp at Q25 and MiXCR and kept productive beta chains. Each entry merges the rows of one CDR3 protein and shows their most common DNA and genes. Within this sample are more than 800,000 distinct CDR3 sequences, with more than 25% of them counted one time only. In total, the top ten clones hold about 18% of the sample. The source material was blood. The receptor source for this set is a woman over 75 in good health.

The table lists this clonotype with many counts. The chain recombines TRBV20-1 with TRBJ1-2; no definite D call. The V end was cut by 7 bases, the J end by 0 bases, with 12 bases between. The germline V gene has CDR1 DFQATT and CDR2 SNEGSKA (reference sequence). The CDR3 has 13 amino acids. CDR3 DNA sequence: TGCAGTGTCCACAAAACCGCTAACTATGGCTACACCTTC. This encodes CSVHKTANYGYTF.

Remarks on this clonotype: Germline and junction disagree at one end, which may indicate a read error. The chain is built from TRBV27 and TRBJ1-2; 7 bases agree with TRBD1. Germline lookup yields CDR1 MNHEY and CDR2 SMNVEV (reference sequence). The CDR3 contains 13 residues. The DNA of the CDR3 is TGTACCAGCAGCCCAACAGGGGTTTATGGCTACACCTTC. Protein: CTSSPTGVYGYTF.

At least ten counts were recorded for this clonotype. This chain's CDR3 is CSASRDKARNQPQHF. CDR3 coding DNA: TGCAGTGCTAGTCGGGACAAAGCACGCAATCAGCCCCAGCATTTT. The chain is built from TRBV20-1 and TRBJ1-5, with a weak D call TRBD1 (6 bases). Per the germline V gene, CDR1 is DFQATT and CDR2 is SNEGSKA (reference sequence). This CDR3 is built from 15 residues. Trimming removed 3 bases from V and 2 bases from J, with 14 bases in between.

This clonotype has at least ten counts. The chain combines TRBV15 with TRBJ2-5, with 7 bases matching TRBD2. This CDR3 has 16 residues. J gave up 5 bases and V 0 bases, and 9 bases lay outside the gene matches. CDR1 LNHNV and CDR2 YYDKDF come from the germline V gene (reference sequence). This chain's CDR3 is CATSRDRRGFGETQYF. CDR3 nucleotides: TGTGCCACCAGCAGAGATAGGCGGGGGTTCGGGGAGACCCAGTACTTC.

A note on this clonotype: A much larger clone differs from this one at a single base, so this may be a read error. The genes are TRBV21-1 and TRBJ2-5. TRBV21-1 is reported as a pseudogene. The CDR3 totals 17 residues. The CDR3 sequence: CAGSKARKRFKQETQYF. The CDR3 DNA sequence: TGTGCCGGCAGCAAAGCTCGGAAAAGGTTTAAGCAAGAGACCCAGTACTTC.

As concerns this clonotype: Being one base from a much bigger clone, this may be a read error. The chain carries TRBV5-4 and TRBJ2-1; D call uncertain. This CDR3 comprises 16 residues. Germline CDR1 reads SGHNT; CDR2 reads YYREEE (reference sequence). Trimming took 1 base from V and 1 from J, leaving 12 bases between them. CDR3 nucleotide sequence: TGTGCCAGCAGCTTGCGGGCAGGTGCATCCTACAATGAGCAGTTCTTC. This codes for CASSLRAGASYNEQFF.